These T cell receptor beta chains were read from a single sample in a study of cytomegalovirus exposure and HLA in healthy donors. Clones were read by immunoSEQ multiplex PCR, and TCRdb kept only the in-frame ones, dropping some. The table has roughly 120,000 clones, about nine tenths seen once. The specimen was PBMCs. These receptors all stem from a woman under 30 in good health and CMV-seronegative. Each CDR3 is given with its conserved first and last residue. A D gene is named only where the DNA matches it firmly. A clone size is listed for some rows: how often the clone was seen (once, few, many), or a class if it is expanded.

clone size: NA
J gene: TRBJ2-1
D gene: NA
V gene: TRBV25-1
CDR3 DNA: TGTGCCAGCAGTGACTGGAAACGGGGATTTTGGGAGCAGTTCTTC
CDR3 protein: CASSDWKRGFWEQFF

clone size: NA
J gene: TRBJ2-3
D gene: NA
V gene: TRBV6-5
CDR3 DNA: TGTGCCAGCCACTCAGGGACTCTCACAGATACGCAGTATTTT
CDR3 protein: CASHSGTLTDTQYF

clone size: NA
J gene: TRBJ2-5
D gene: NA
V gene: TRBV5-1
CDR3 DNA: TGCGCCAGCAGCTTGCAGTCAGAAGAGACCCAGTACTTC
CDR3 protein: CASSLQSEETQYF

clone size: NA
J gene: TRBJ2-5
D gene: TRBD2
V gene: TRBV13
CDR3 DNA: TGTGCCAGCAGCCAATTGAGTGGGGGGGTACAAGAGACCCAGTACTTC
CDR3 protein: CASSQLSGGVQETQYF

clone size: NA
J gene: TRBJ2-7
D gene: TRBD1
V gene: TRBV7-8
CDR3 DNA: TGTGCCAGCAGCTTTGACAGGGGGTCTTACGAGCAGTACTTC
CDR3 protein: CASSFDRGSYEQYF

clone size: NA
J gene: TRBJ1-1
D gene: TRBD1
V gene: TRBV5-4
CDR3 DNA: TGTGCCAGCAGCTGGACAGGGGGCACTGAAGCTTTCTTT
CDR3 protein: CASSWTGGTEAFF

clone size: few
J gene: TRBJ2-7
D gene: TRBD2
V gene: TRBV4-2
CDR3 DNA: TGTGCCAGCAGCCAAGATAGCCTAGCGGGAGCCTACGAGCAGTACTTC
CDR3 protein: CASSQDSLAGAYEQYF

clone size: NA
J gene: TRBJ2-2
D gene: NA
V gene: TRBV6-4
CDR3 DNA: TGTGCCAGCAGTGACCTCGGGGCCGGGGAGCTGTTTTTT
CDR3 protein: CASSDLGAGELFF

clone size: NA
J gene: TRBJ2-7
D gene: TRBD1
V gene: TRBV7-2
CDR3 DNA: TGTGCCAGCAGCCGACGGGACAGGGGTTACGAGCAGTACTTC
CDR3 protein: CASSRRDRGYEQYF

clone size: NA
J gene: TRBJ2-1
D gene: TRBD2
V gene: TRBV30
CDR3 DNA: TGTGCCTGGAGACTGCTAGCGGGAAACTCCTACAATGAGCAGTTCTTC
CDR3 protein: CAWRLLAGNSYNEQFF

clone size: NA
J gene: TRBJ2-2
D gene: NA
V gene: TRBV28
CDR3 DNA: TGTGCCAGCAGTCTCGGGGGGCCCCACTTCTACGCGAACACCGGGGAGCTGTTTTTT
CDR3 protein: CASSLGGPHFYANTGELFF

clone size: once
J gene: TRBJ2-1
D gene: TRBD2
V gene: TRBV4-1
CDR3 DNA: TGCGCCAGCAGCCACCAGCTAGCGGGGGGGTACAATGAGCAGTTCTTC
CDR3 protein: CASSHQLAGGYNEQFF

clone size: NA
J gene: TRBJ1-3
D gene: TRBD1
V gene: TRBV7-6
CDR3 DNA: TGTGCCAGCAGCTGGGGGGCGACAGGGGGGTCTGGAAACACCATATATTTT
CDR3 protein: CASSWGATGGSGNTIYF

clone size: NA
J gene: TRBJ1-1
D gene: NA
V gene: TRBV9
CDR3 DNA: TGTGCCAGCAGCCCGACAGCTTCGAACACTGAAGCTTTCTTT
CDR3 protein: CASSPTASNTEAFF